This T cell receptor beta chain was retrieved from a study of identical twins. Study-level results: The conclusions drew on cross-sectional statistical analysis instead of tracking the same donors. The models gave estimates that fell short of the out-of-frame TCR alpha sharing seen in monozygotic twins. While abundant cord blood beta clonotypes carried fewer insertions, memory repertoires showed no such pattern.

This clonotype occurred a few times. Antigen: not known. TCRdb analysed the 5' RACE reads with MiXCR anew, one entry per CDR3 protein. This sample has more than 1.5 million distinct CDR3 sequences, with roughly 35% found just once. Material for sequencing was cord blood. The receptor was isolated from a newborn girl in good health.

CDR3 in DNA: TGTGCCATCAGTGAGGGAGGGGTAGATACGCAGTATTTT. Encoded protein: CAISEGGVDTQYF. The J gene is TRBJ2-3, the V gene TRBV10-3; a weak D match, TRBD2 (6 bases). CDR3 length: 13 amino acids. In germline, CDR1 is ENHRY, CDR2 SYGVKD. Trimming stripped 2 bases from V and 5 bases from J, with 8 bases between.